One sample yielded the 21 T cell receptor beta chains listed below, sequenced in a study of regulatory T cells in long-lasting Graves disease. Time point defined: newly diagnosed GD, antithyroid drugs for less than 3 months. Isolated PBMC RNA provided the starting material for the TCR library. CDR3 regions were amplified by Arm-PCR using iRepertoire HTBI primers to build TCR beta libraries. Each CDR3 protein is one row after TCRdb ran MiXCR on the multiplex PCR reads. The sample has a few hundred thousand distinct CDR3 sequences; around 18% are singletons. The source was peripheral blood mononuclear cells (PBMCs), collected at new diagnosis, from a patient treated with antithyroid drugs. Receptor source: a female donor with Graves disease.

Many counts were recorded for this clonotype. This chain joins TRBV7-2 and TRBJ1-1, with D possibly TRBD1 on 5 matching bases. The CDR3 length is 14 residues. Germline CDR1 SGHTA, CDR2 FQGNSA. Trimming shortened V by 6 bases and J by 1 base, and 12 bases separated the two germline ends. The CDR3 bases are TGTGCCAGCAGATACGACAGACAGAACACTGAAGCTTTCTTT. Protein sequence: CASRYDRQNTEAFF.

This clonotype was observed at least ten times. The chain's CDR3 is CAWSVLSGGGETQYF. CDR3 coding DNA: TGTGCCTGGAGTGTACTAAGCGGGGGGGGAGAGACCCAGTACTTC. The chain has TRBV30 and TRBJ2-5, with 10 bases aligning to TRBD2. The CDR3 contains 15 residues. The germline gives CDR1 GTSNPN, CDR2 SVGIG (reference sequence). V dropped 0 bases and J dropped 4; count of bases not matched to a gene: 5.

This clonotype was seen repeatedly, ten times or more. This chain links TRBV16 with TRBJ2-3; D gene ambiguous. V shed 0 bases and J shed 6 bases, with 4 bases lying between them. The CDR3 covers 12 residues. Germline V gene sequence: CDR1 KGHSY, CDR2 FQNENV. CDR3: CASSQSMDTQYF. In nucleotides, the CDR3 is TGTGCCAGCAGCCAATCTATGGATACGCAGTATTTT.

This clonotype has ten or more counts. The chain combines TRBV24-1 with TRBJ1-1; D perhaps matches TRBD1 (5 bases). The CDR3 sequence is 14 residues long. Germline V gene sequence: CDR1 KGHDR, CDR2 SFDVKD. V was shortened by 6 bases and J by 6 bases, with 16 bases between the two germline ends. The CDR3 spells CATSPLPGKSEAFF. For the CDR3, the DNA is TGTGCCACCAGTCCGCTCCCAGGGAAATCTGAAGCTTTCTTT.

Ten or more counts support this clonotype. CDR3 coding DNA: TGTGCCAGCAGGGACGAGGCCGGTAATGAAAAACTGTTTTTT. Encoded protein: CASRDEAGNEKLFF. V is TRBV7-9 and J is TRBJ1-4; no firm D call. CDR1 and CDR2 from the germline V gene are SEHNR and FQNEAQ (reference sequence). With 6 bases removed from V and 4 bases from J, the gap between germline ends came to 12 bases. The CDR3 consists of 14 residues.

The V gene is TRBV6-2 or TRBV6-3, the J gene TRBJ2-3; D is undetermined. The length of the CDR3 is 14 residues. Germline V CDR1 and CDR2: MNHEY, SVGEGT. V gave up 0 bases and J gave up 3 bases, with 7 bases separating them. The CDR3 reads CASSYSIATDTQYF. The DNA of the CDR3 is TGTGCCAGCAGTTACTCGATAGCTACAGATACGCAGTATTTT.

This clonotype was seen at least ten times. The gene calls are TRBV15 and TRBJ2-1; D gene unclear. The germline V gene has CDR1 LNHNV and CDR2 YYDKDF (reference sequence). V was clipped by 1 base and J by 0 bases, with 13 bases between them. The CDR3 covers 17 residues. Written as DNA, the CDR3 is TGTGCCACCAGCAGAGTTGGTGATCCGAGCTCCTACAATGAGCAGTTCTTC. Translation gives CATSRVGDPSSYNEQFF.

Turning to this clonotype: The junction and the germline gene differ at one end; a read error may be behind it. CDR3 in amino acids: CASRTRLAGVTEQLF. CDR3 coding DNA: TGTGCCAGCAGGACCCGACTAGCGGGAGTAACTGAGCAGCTCTTC. The chain is built from TRBV28 and TRBJ2-1, with TRBD2 identical over 12 bases. CDR3 size: 15 residues. The germline V gene encodes CDR1 MDHEN and CDR2 SYDVKM.

This clonotype was recorded many times. The V call is TRBV20-1, the J call TRBJ2-3; 13 bases map to TRBD2. Germline V gives CDR1 DFQATT, CDR2 SNEGSKA (reference sequence). V lost 1 base to trimming and J lost 3 bases; unmatched junction nucleotides: 10. The CDR3 contains 18 residues. The chain's CDR3 is CSARGYTSGRAMTDTQYF. The CDR3 DNA sequence: TGCAGTGCTAGAGGGTATACTAGCGGGAGGGCCATGACAGATACGCAGTATTTT.

A note on this clonotype: A far larger clone is one nucleotide away, so this likely arose from a read error. The rearrangement links TRBV7-3 to TRBJ2-5; D might be TRBD2 (6 bases). This CDR3 comprises 14 residues. Germline-derived CDR1 and CDR2 are SGHTA and FQGTGA. CDR3 region: CASSLVAGQETQHF. The CDR3 nucleotides are TGTGCCAGCAGCTTAGTGGCGGGGCAAGAGACCCAGCACTTC.

At least ten counts were recorded for this clonotype. DNA for the CDR3: TGTGCCAGTAGTCGACAGGGCGAAGAGACCCAGTACTTC. It codes for CASSRQGEETQYF. J is TRBJ2-5 and V is TRBV19, with TRBD1 identical over 7 bases. CDR1 LNHDA and CDR2 SQIVND come from the germline V gene (reference sequence). The CDR3 covers 13 residues. V shed 5 bases and J 3 bases; nucleotides not matched to a gene: 3.

The sample holds many counts of this clonotype. The chain employs TRBV20-1 and TRBJ1-1, with D possibly being TRBD1 (5 bases). Trimming cost V 5 bases and J 1 base, with 17 bases left between them. Germline values: CDR1 DFQATT, CDR2 SNEGSKA (reference sequence). The CDR3 consists of 15 residues. The DNA of the CDR3 is TGCAGTGCTCTAGCGACGGGAGGGGAGAACACTGAAGCTTTCTTT. Translation gives CSALATGGENTEAFF.

V and J are TRBV4-3 and TRBJ1-2, with D possibly TRBD1 on 6 matching bases. V was clipped by 0 bases and J by 4 bases, with 18 bases between them. Germline V gene sequence: CDR1 LGHNA, CDR2 YSLEER. The CDR3 totals 17 residues. The CDR3 nucleotides read TGCGCCAGCAGCCAAGATTTACAGGGCGGCGAGATCTATGGCTACACCTTC. It is translated as CASSQDLQGGEIYGYTF.

This CDR3 reads CSASGPTLAGGSDTQYF. The CDR3 nucleotides read TGCAGTGCTTCGGGGCCTACACTAGCGGGAGGCTCAGATACGCAGTATTTT. The gene calls are TRBV20-1 and TRBJ2-3; 12 bases map to TRBD2. The V and J ends lost 5 bases and 4 bases, in that order; junction bases with no gene match: 13. The V gene's germline CDR1 is DFQATT and CDR2 SNEGSKA (reference sequence). CDR3 size: 17 residues.

The sample holds many counts of this clonotype. The chain employs TRBV18 and TRBJ1-1, with D uncertain. CDR1 KGHSH and CDR2 LQKENI come from the germline V gene. The ends were cut back, 4 bases at V and 4 bases at J, with 16 bases in the middle. The CDR3 totals 15 residues. The CDR3 reads CASSQGTPRSTEAFF. The CDR3 DNA follows: TGTGCCAGCTCACAGGGTACCCCTAGAAGCACTGAAGCTTTCTTT.

This clonotype was picked up a small number of times. The gene calls are TRBV29-1 and TRBJ2-7; the D gene is possibly TRBD1 (6 bases). Looked up from germline, CDR1 is SQVTM and CDR2 is ANQGSEA. V was clipped by 7 bases and J by 6 bases, with 13 bases between them. The CDR3 extends over 11 amino acids. CDR3 coding DNA: TGCAGCGCTAAACAGGGCCGCGAGCAGTACTTC. It specifies CSAKQGREQYF.

This clonotype was detected ten times or more. This chain links TRBV2 with TRBJ2-5; tentative D call: TRBD1 (6 bases). The CDR3 consists of 15 residues. Trimming pared 4 bases from V and 4 bases from J, leaving 16 bases between. CDR1 is SNHLY and CDR2 is FYNNEI in the germline V gene. The CDR3 coding sequence is TGTGCCAGCAGTGTACCCGTGGGGGCGTCAGAGACCCAGTACTTC. This encodes CASSVPVGASETQYF.

This clonotype was seen a handful of times. This chain joins TRBV20-1 and TRBJ2-5; 10 bases line up with TRBD2. After removal of 0 bases from V and 4 bases from J, the junction contained 2 bases not matched to a gene. This CDR3 region has 14 residues. In germline, CDR1 is DFQATT, CDR2 SNEGSKA (reference sequence). The CDR3 region has the DNA TGCAGTGCTAGAGAGGGACTAGCGACAGAGACCCAGTACTTC. This translates into CSAREGLATETQYF.

This clonotype was recorded many times. The chain carries TRBV12-3 or TRBV12-4 and TRBJ2-5; 8 bases map to TRBD2. J was trimmed by 6 bases and V by 3 bases; bases with no gene match: 6. The CDR3 loop spans 14 amino acids. This CDR3 reads CASSFPGTRQTQYF. The CDR3 DNA follows: TGTGCCAGCAGTTTCCCCGGGACTAGACAGACCCAGTACTTC.

This clonotype was counted at least ten times. The V gene is TRBV2, the J gene TRBJ1-2; 7 nucleotides align to TRBD1. Germline CDR1 reads SNHLY; CDR2 reads FYNNEI. The CDR3 spans 15 residues. Trimming removed 8 bases from V and 4 bases from J; junction bases left unmatched: 13. CDR3 loop: CASGAETGRVYGYTF. CDR3 DNA sequence: TGTGCCAGCGGCGCAGAGACAGGGAGGGTCTATGGCTACACCTTC. Using reference TRBV2 and TRBJ1-2 for the parts outside the CDR3, the full variable domain is EPEVTQTPSHQVTQMGQEVILRCVPISNHLYFYWYRQILGQKVEFLVSFYNNEISEKSEIFDDQFSVERPDGSNFTLKIRSTKLEDSAMYFCASGAETGRVYGYTFGSGTRLTVV.

Many counts were recorded for this clonotype. The rearrangement joins TRBV20-1 to TRBJ2-7; 8 nucleotides align to TRBD2. Germline CDR1 and CDR2: DFQATT and SNEGSKA (reference sequence). V dropped 5 bases and J dropped 0; count of bases not matched to a gene: 9. The CDR3 loop spans 15 amino acids. The CDR3 loop reads CSAGTAGTSSYEQYF. Here the CDR3 DNA reads TGCAGTGCTGGTACAGCCGGGACTAGCTCCTACGAGCAGTACTTC.